This is a list of T cell receptor beta chains from one sample in a study of radiation and T cells in renal cell carcinoma. Assay used: immunoSEQ multiplex PCR; TCRdb lists only in-frame clones, some missing. The sample holds 150,000 or so clones; around 90% are singletons and the top ten take 4.1%. Sequencing used blood, obtained from a patient whose treatment included radiotherapy and nephrectomy. The source of these receptors is a woman in her sixties or seventies with renal cell carcinoma. Both conserved end residues are part of each CDR3. The D gene is left open where the match is weak. Only part of the rows carry a size: once, few, many, or a class if the clone is expanded.

TRBV5-4	TRBJ2-7	NA	NA	CASSLPRAPYEQYF	TGTGCCAGCAGCTTGCCCAGGGCACCCTACGAGCAGTACTTC
TRBV7-9	TRBJ2-3	NA	TRBD1	CASSADSGRGPDTQYF	TGTGCCAGCAGCGCAGACTCGGGCAGGGGGCCAGATACGCAGTATTTT
TRBV4-2	TRBJ2-3	NA	NA	CASSRTGFSTDTQYF	TGTGCCAGCAGCCGGACGGGGTTTAGCACAGATACGCAGTATTTT
TRBV6-5	TRBJ1-1	NA	NA	CASSYGNLNTEAFF	TGTGCCAGCAGTTACGGAAATTTGAACACTGAAGCTTTCTTT
TRBV11-3	TRBJ2-7	NA	TRBD1	CASSLTGGRSYEQYF	TGTGCCAGCAGCCTCACAGGGGGCAGGTCCTACGAGCAGTACTTC
TRBV19	TRBJ1-2	NA	TRBD1	CASSTPGTGQIYGYTF	TGTGCCAGTAGTACCCCAGGGACAGGCCAGATCTATGGCTACACCTTC
TRBV7-8	TRBJ2-7	NA	NA	CASSRGHGDYEQYF	TGTGCCAGCAGCAGGGGACACGGAGACTACGAGCAGTACTTC
TRBV19	TRBJ1-2	NA	NA	CASSIGQGYTF	TGTGCCAGTAGTATCGGGCAGGGCTACACCTTC
TRBV7-9	TRBJ2-1	once	TRBD2	CASSSSGGGNEQFF	TGTGCCAGCAGCAGTAGCGGGGGCGGCAATGAGCAGTTCTTC
TRBV9	TRBJ1-1	NA	NA	CASSPGSRGRNTEAFF	TGTGCCAGCAGCCCAGGGTCTAGGGGCAGGAACACTGAAGCTTTCTTT
TRBV6-1	TRBJ1-2	NA	NA	CASSVRQVANYGYTF	TGTGCCAGCAGTGTTCGGCAGGTAGCTAACTATGGCTACACCTTC
TRBV6-5	TRBJ2-7	NA	TRBD1	CASSWDRPYEQYF	TGTGCCAGCAGCTGGGACAGACCCTACGAGCAGTACTTC
TRBV5-4	TRBJ1-1	NA	NA	CASSLPAAHEAFF	TGTGCCAGCAGCTTACCGGCGGCTCATGAAGCTTTCTTT
TRBV19	TRBJ1-2	NA	NA	CASTTTDRVYGYTF	TGTGCCAGTACTACCACGGACAGAGTCTATGGCTACACCTTC
TRBV9	TRBJ1-4	NA	NA	CASSVALGANEKLFF	TGTGCCAGCAGCGTAGCTTTAGGGGCTAATGAAAAACTGTTTTTT
TRBV9	TRBJ2-3	NA	NA	CASSVGVSTDTQYF	TGTGCCAGCAGCGTAGGCGTCAGCACAGATACGCAGTATTTT
TRBV28	TRBJ1-6	few	NA	CASSYDRLQGNSPLHF	TGTGCCAGCAGTTATGACAGATTACAGGGTAATTCACCCCTCCACTTT
TRBV7-2	TRBJ2-4	NA	NA	CASSLVRGAKNIQYF	TGTGCCAGCAGCTTAGTGAGGGGAGCCAAAAACATTCAGTACTTC
TRBV14	TRBJ2-6	NA	NA	CASSQRAGANVLTF	TGTGCCAGCAGCCAACGGGCTGGGGCCAACGTCCTGACTTTC
TRBV4-2	TRBJ1-1	few	NA	CASSGPDGNTEAFF	TGTGCCAGCAGCGGCCCCGACGGGAACACTGAAGCTTTCTTT
TRBV27	TRBJ2-5	NA	NA	CASSPPGRETQYF	TGTGCCAGCAGTCCCCCGGGGCGGGAGACCCAGTACTTC
TRBV18	TRBJ1-4	NA	NA	CASSQGIDNEKLFF	TGTGCCAGCTCACAGGGCATAGATAATGAAAAACTGTTTTTT
TRBV7-2	TRBJ1-3	NA	NA	CASSQGTLGNTIYF	TGTGCCAGCAGCCAAGGTACACTCGGAAACACCATATATTTT
TRBV10-1	TRBJ2-3	NA	NA	CASPTREGATDTQYF	TGCGCCAGTCCTACAAGGGAGGGGGCTACAGATACGCAGTATTTT
TRBV28	TRBJ1-2	NA	NA	CASSLGNGEGGYTF	TGTGCCAGCAGTTTGGGCAATGGGGAAGGTGGCTACACCTTC
TRBV28	TRBJ2-3	NA	NA	CASNEGTDTQYF	TGTGCCAGCAATGAGGGCACAGATACGCAGTATTTT
TRBV4-3	TRBJ1-1	few	NA	CASSQAVAGGNTEAFF	TGCGCCAGCAGCCAAGCCGTGGCCGGGGGCAACACTGAAGCTTTCTTT
TRBV30	TRBJ2-7	NA	NA	CAWRAPGTGPYEQYF	TGTGCCTGGAGGGCGCCGGGGACTGGGCCCTACGAGCAGTACTTC
TRBV15	TRBJ1-1	NA	NA	CATSRDRLGGQSEAFF	TGTGCCACCAGCAGAGATAGATTAGGTGGACAGTCTGAAGCTTTCTTT
TRBV28	TRBJ1-2	NA	NA	CASTPIGLFYGYTF	TGTGCCAGCACCCCTATAGGGCTGTTTTATGGCTACACCTTC
TRBV5-1	TRBJ2-7	NA	NA	CASSLDGVDYEQYF	TGCGCCAGCAGCTTGGATGGGGTTGACTACGAGCAGTACTTC
TRBV11-2	TRBJ2-7	NA	NA	CASSSGVGGYEQYF	TGTGCCAGCAGCTCCGGGGTCGGGGGCTACGAGCAGTACTTC
TRBV11-2	TRBJ2-5	NA	TRBD2	CASSLRTSGGAETQYF	TGTGCCAGCAGCTTGAGGACTAGCGGGGGGGCCGAGACCCAGTACTTC
TRBV29-1	TRBJ1-1	few	TRBD1	CSVRQGSTEAFF	TGCAGCGTTCGACAGGGCTCTACTGAAGCTTTCTTT
TRBV27	TRBJ2-2	NA	NA	CASSSWDSARLSNTGELFF	TGTGCCAGCAGTTCTTGGGACTCGGCTCGTCTATCGAACACCGGGGAGCTGTTTTTT
TRBV18	TRBJ2-5	NA	TRBD2	CASSPLPGTSGSLQETQYF	TGTGCCAGCTCCCCGCTGCCCGGGACTAGCGGGAGCCTCCAAGAGACCCAGTACTTC
TRBV6-1	TRBJ1-1	NA	NA	CASSERAPTEAFF	TGTGCCAGCAGTGAAAGGGCACCCACTGAAGCTTTCTTT
TRBV4-2	TRBJ1-5	NA	NA	CASSQESGDKPQHF	TGTGCCAGCAGCCAAGAGTCGGGAGATAAGCCCCAGCATTTT
TRBV30	TRBJ1-5	NA	TRBD1	CACNIDRTGAFNQPQHF	TGTGCCTGCAACATCGATCGGACAGGGGCCTTTAATCAGCCCCAGCATTTT
TRBV5-1	TRBJ1-6	once	NA	CASSSTTGSGSPLHF	TGCGCCAGCAGCTCGACAACTGGGTCGGGTTCACCCCTCCACTTT
TRBV7-9	TRBJ2-1	NA	TRBD2	CASSLTSGVIHEQFF	TGTGCCAGCAGCTTAACTAGCGGGGTAATTCATGAGCAGTTCTTC
TRBV5-4	TRBJ2-2	NA	TRBD2	CASSPGGTGELFF	TGTGCCAGCAGCCCGGGGGGCACCGGGGAGCTGTTTTTT
TRBV7-2	TRBJ1-2	NA	TRBD1	CASSLVLTGTYGYTF	TGTGCCAGCAGCTTAGTGTTGACAGGGACGTATGGCTACACCTTC
TRBV9	TRBJ2-3	NA	NA	CASSAITGTSTVHF	TGTGCCAGCAGCGCAATTACCGGGACAAGTACAGTACATTTT
TRBV7-9	TRBJ1-2	NA	NA	CASSFELLRFGYTF	TGTGCCAGCAGCTTCGAACTCTTGAGGTTTGGCTACACCTTC
TRBV27	TRBJ1-6	NA	NA	CASSLVSGGSNSYNSPLHF	TGTGCCAGCAGTTTAGTATCGGGAGGGAGCAACTCCTATAATTCACCCCTCCACTTT
TRBV11-2	TRBJ1-1	NA	NA	CASSLEVQTEAFF	TGTGCCAGCAGCTTAGAAGTACAGACCGAAGCTTTCTTT
TRBV30	TRBJ1-1	few	NA	CAWSVPGVMNTEAFF	TGTGCCTGGAGTGTTCCAGGGGTCATGAACACTGAAGCTTTCTTT